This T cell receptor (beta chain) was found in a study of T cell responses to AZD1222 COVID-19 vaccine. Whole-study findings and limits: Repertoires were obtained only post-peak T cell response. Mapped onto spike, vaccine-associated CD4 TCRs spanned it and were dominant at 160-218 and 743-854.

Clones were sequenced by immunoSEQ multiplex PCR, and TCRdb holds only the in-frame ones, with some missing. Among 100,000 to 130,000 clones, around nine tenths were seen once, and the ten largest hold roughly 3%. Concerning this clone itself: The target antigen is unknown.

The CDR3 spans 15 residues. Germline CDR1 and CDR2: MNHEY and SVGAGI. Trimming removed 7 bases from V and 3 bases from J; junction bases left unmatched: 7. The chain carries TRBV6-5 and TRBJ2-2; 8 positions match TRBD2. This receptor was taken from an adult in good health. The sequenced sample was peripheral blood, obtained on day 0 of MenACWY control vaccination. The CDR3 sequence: CASIIGGGYTGELFF. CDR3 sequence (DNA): TGTGCCAGCATCATAGGCGGGGGGTACACCGGGGAGCTGTTTTTT.